This TCR beta chain was found in a study of response to subunit inactivated influenza vaccine. Points from the study as a whole: Each seasonal influenza vaccination recruits few new T cells, the authors suggested.

The sample holds a few counts of this clonotype. The target antigen is unknown. TCRdb ran MiXCR on the RT-PCR reads and lists one entry per CDR3 protein. The table lists more than 450,000 distinct CDR3 sequences, approximately 7.6% of them singletons. The sequence derives from a man between 50 and 69 years old who received an inactivated influenza vaccine. The sample in question was PBMCs from blood, obtained roughly 24 months after vaccination.

Written as DNA, the CDR3 is TGTGCCAGCAGTCGGATCGGAAACACCGGGGAGCTGTTTTTT. The encoded protein is CASSRIGNTGELFF. V is TRBV6-1 and J is TRBJ2-2; no firm D call. Germline V gene lookup returns CDR1 MNHNS and CDR2 SASEGT. Trimming shortened V by 5 bases and J by 2 bases, and 9 bases separated the two germline ends. This CDR3 region has 14 residues.